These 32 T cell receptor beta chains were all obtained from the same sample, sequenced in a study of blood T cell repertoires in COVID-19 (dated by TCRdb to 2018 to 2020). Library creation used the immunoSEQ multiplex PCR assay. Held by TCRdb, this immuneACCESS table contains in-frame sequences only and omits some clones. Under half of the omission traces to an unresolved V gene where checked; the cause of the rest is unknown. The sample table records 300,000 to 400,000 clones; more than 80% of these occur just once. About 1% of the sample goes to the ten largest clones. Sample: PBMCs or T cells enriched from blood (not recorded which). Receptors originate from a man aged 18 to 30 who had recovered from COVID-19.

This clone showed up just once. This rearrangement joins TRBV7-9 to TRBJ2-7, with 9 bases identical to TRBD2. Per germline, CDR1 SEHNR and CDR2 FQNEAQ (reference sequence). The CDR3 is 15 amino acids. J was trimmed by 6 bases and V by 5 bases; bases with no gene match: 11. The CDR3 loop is CASSRGPGLAFEQYF. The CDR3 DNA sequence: TGTGCCAGCAGCCGGGGCCCGGGACTAGCCTTCGAGCAGTACTTC.

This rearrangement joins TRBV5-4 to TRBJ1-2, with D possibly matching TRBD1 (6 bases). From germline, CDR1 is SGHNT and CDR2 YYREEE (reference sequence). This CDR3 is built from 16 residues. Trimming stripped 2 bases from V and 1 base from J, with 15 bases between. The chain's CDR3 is CASSFLSDRFNYGYTF. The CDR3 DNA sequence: TGTGCCAGCAGCTTTCTCTCCGACAGGTTTAACTATGGCTACACCTTC.

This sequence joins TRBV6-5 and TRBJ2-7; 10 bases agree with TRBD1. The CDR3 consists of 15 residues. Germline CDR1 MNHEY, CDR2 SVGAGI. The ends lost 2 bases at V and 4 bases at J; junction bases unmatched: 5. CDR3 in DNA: TGTGCCAGCAGTTACGATGGGACAGGGGCATACGAGCAGTACTTC. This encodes CASSYDGTGAYEQYF.

CDR3 sequence: CASSQGRSAVYGYTF. The CDR3 bases are TGTGCCAGCTCTCAAGGACGGTCAGCGGTATATGGCTACACCTTC. The rearrangement joins TRBV18 to TRBJ1-2; D is unclear. Germline loops: CDR1 KGHSH, CDR2 LQKENI. The ends were cut back, 6 bases at V and 5 bases at J, with 19 bases in the middle. The CDR3 sequence is 15 residues long.

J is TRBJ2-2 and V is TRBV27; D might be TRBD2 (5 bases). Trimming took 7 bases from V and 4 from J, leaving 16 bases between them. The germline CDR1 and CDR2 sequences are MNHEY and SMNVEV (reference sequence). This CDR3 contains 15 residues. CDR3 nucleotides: TGTGCCAGCAAACAGAAAAAGGCGGGCACCGGGGAGCTGTTTTTT. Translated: CASKQKKAGTGELFF.

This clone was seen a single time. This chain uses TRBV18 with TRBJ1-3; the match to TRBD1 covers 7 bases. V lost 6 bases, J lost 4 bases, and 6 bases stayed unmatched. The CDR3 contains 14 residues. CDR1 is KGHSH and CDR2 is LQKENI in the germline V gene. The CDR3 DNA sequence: TGTGCCAGCTCCCCTCCGGGACAGGGAAACACCATATATTTT. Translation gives CASSPPGQGNTIYF.

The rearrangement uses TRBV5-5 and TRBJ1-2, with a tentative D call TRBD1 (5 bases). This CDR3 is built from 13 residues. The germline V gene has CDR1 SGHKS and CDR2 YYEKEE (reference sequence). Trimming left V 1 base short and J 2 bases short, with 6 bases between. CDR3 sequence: CASSLSGNYGYTF. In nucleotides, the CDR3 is TGTGCCAGCAGCTTGTCAGGGAACTATGGCTACACCTTC. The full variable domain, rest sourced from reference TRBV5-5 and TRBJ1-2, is DAGVTQSPTHLIKTRGQQVTLRCSPISGHKSVSWYQQVLGQGPQFIFQYYEKEERGRGNFPDRFSARQFPNYSSELNVNALLLGDSALYLCASSLSGNYGYTFGSGTRLTVV.

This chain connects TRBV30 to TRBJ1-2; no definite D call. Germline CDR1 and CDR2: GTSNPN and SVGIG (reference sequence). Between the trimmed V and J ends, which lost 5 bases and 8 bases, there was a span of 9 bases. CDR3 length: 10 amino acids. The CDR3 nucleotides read TGTGCCTGGGGTAGTATGGGCTACACCTTC. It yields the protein CAWGSMGYTF. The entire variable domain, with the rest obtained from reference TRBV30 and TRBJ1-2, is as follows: SQTIHQWPATLVQPVGSPLSLECTVEGTSNPNLYWYRQAAGRGLQLLFYSVGIGQISSEVPQNLSASRPQDRQFILSSKKLLLSDSGFYLCAWGSMGYTFGSGTRLTVV.

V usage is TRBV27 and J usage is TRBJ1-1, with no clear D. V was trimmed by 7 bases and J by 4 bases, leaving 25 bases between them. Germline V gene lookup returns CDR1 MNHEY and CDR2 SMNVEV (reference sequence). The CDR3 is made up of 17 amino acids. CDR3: CASIPLWAGRRGTEAFF. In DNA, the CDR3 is TGTGCCAGCATCCCCCTCTGGGCAGGACGCCGGGGCACTGAAGCTTTCTTT.

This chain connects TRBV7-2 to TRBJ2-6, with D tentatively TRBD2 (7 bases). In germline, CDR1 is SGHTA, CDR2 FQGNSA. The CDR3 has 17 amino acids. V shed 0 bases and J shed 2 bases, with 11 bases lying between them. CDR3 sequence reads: CASSLAGGAAGANVLTF. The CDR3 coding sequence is TGTGCCAGCAGCTTAGCGGGGGGGGCGGCTGGGGCCAACGTCCTGACTTTC. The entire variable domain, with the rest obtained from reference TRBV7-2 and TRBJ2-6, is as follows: GAGVSQSPSNKVTEKGKDVELRCDPISGHTALYWYRQSLGQGLEFLIYFQGNSAPDKSGLPSDRFSAERTGGSVSTLTIQRTQQEDSAVYLCASSLAGGAAGANVLTFGAGSRLTVL.

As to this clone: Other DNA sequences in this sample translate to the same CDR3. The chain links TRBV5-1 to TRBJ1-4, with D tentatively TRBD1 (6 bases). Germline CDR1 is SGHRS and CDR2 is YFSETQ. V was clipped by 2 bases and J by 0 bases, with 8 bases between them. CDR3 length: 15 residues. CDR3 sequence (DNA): TGCGCCAGCAGCTTATCAGGGGCAACTAATGAAAAACTGTTTTTT. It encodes CASSLSGATNEKLFF. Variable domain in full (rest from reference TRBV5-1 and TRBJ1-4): KAGVTQTPRYLIKTRGQQVTLSCSPISGHRSVSWYQQTPGQGLQFLFEYFSETQRNKGNFPGRFSGRQFSNSRSEMNVSTLELGDSALYLCASSLSGATNEKLFFGSGTQLSVL.

The CDR3 here is CASSGRGPMTGELFF. CDR3 DNA: TGTGCCAGCAGCGGGCGGGGGCCCATGACCGGGGAGCTGTTTTTT. V usage is TRBV9 and J usage is TRBJ2-2; D possibly corresponds to TRBD2 (7 bases). V shed 3 bases and J shed 5 bases, with 14 bases lying between them. The CDR3 is 15 residues long. Germline V CDR1 and CDR2: SGDLS, YYNGEE.

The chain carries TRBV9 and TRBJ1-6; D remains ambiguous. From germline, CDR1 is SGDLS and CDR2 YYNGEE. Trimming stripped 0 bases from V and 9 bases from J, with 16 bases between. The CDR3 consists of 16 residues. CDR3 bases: TGTGCCAGCAGCGTAGGAAGCCAGGCATCTGGTTCACCCCTCCACTTT. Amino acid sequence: CASSVGSQASGSPLHF.

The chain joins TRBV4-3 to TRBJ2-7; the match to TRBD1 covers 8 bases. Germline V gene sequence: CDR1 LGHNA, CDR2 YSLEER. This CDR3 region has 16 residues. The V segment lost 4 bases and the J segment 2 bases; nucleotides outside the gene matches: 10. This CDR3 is CASSLFPGQGTYEQYF. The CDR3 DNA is TGCGCCAGCAGCCTATTTCCCGGACAGGGAACCTACGAGCAGTACTTC.

CDR3 in DNA: TGTGCCAGCAGCCCTGGACTAGCCGGGAGGTACGAGCAGTACTTC. This translates into CASSPGLAGRYEQYF. The chain recombines TRBV9 with TRBJ2-7, with 8 bases identical to TRBD2. CDR1 SGDLS and CDR2 YYNGEE come from the germline V gene. The CDR3 sequence is 15 residues long. The trim removed 4 bases at V and 4 bases at J, leaving 10 bases unmatched.

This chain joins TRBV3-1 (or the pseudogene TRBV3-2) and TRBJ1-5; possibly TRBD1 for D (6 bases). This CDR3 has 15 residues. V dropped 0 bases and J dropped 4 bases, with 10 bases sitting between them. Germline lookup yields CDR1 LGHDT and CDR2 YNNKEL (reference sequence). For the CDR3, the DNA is TGTGCCAGCAGCCAAGATCCAGGGGCTAATCAGCCCCAGCATTTT. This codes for CASSQDPGANQPQHF.

DNA of the CDR3: TGTGCCAGCAGCCCCCTCGGACAGGCTGGAAACACCATATATTTT. Amino acids: CASSPLGQAGNTIYF. V gene TRBV14 combines with J gene TRBJ1-3, with TRBD1 identical over 7 bases. Per germline, CDR1 SGHDN and CDR2 FVKESK. The ends lost 4 bases at V and 2 bases at J; junction bases unmatched: 5. CDR3 size: 15 residues.

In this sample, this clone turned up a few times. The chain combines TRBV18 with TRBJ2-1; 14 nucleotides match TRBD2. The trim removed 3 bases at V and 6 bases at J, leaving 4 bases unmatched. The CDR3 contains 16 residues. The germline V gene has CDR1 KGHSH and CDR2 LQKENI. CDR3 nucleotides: TGTGCCAGCTCACCGTTAGGGACTAGCGGGGGCAATGAGCAGTTCTTC. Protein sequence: CASSPLGTSGGNEQFF.

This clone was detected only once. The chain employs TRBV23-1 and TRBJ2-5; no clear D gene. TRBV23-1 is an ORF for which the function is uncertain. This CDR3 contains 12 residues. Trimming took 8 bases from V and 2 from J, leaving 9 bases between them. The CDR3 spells CASGPIQETQYF. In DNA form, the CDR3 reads TGCGCCAGCGGCCCGATTCAAGAGACCCAGTACTTC.

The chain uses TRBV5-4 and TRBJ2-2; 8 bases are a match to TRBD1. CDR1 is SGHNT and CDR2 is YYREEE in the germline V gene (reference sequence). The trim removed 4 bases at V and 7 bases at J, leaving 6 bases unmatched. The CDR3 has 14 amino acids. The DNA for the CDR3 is TGTGCCAGCAGCAGGGGACAGGTAAACGGGGAGCTGTTTTTT. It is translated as CASSRGQVNGELFF.

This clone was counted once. CDR3 coding DNA: TGTGCCAGCTCATCCGGGACAGCTGAAGCTTTCTTT. Protein: CASSSGTAEAFF. V is TRBV18 and J is TRBJ1-1; 7 positions agree with TRBD1. This CDR3 is built from 12 residues. The germline V gene has CDR1 KGHSH and CDR2 LQKENI. The V segment lost 5 bases and the J segment 6 bases; nucleotides outside the gene matches: 3.

The CDR3 protein is CASSPDRRGNTIYF. Here the CDR3 DNA reads TGTGCCAGCTCACCAGACAGGCGGGGAAACACCATATATTTT. The rearrangement links TRBV18 to TRBJ1-3; D is possibly TRBD1 (6 bases). V dropped 2 bases and J dropped 4 bases, with 9 bases sitting between them. Germline assignment: CDR1 KGHSH and CDR2 LQKENI. CDR3 length: 14 amino acids. Full variable domain (rest looked up from reference TRBV18 and TRBJ1-3): NAGVMQNPRHLVRRRGQEARLRCSPMKGHSHVYWYRQLPEEGLKFMVYLQKENIIDESGMPKERFSAEFPKEGPSILRIQQVVRGDSAAYFCASSPDRRGNTIYFGEGSWLTVV.

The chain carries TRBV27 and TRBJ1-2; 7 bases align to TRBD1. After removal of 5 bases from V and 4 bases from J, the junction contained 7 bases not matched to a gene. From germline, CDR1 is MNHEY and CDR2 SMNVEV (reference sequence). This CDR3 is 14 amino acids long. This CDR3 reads CASSLRTGFYGYTF. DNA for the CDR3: TGTGCCAGCAGTCTCCGGACAGGATTCTATGGCTACACCTTC.

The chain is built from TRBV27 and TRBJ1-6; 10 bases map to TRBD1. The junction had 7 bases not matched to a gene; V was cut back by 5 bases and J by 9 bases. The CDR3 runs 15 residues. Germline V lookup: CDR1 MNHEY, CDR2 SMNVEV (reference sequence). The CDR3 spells CASSPRDRGVSPLHF. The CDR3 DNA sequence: TGTGCCAGCAGTCCCCGGGACAGGGGAGTTTCACCCCTCCACTTT.

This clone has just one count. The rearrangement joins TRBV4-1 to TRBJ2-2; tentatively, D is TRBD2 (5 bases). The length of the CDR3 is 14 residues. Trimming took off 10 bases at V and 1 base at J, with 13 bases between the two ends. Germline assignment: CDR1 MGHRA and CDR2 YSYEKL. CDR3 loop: CATKGSGNTGELFF. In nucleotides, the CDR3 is TGCGCCACAAAAGGCAGCGGGAACACCGGGGAGCTGTTTTTT.

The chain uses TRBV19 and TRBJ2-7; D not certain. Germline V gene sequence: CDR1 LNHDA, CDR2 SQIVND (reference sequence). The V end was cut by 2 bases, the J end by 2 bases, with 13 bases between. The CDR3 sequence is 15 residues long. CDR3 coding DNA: TGTGCCAGTAGTATATCAGACACAAGTACCTACGAGCAGTACTTC. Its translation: CASSISDTSTYEQYF. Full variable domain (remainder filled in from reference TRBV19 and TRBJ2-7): DGGITQSPKYLFRKEGQNVTLSCEQNLNHDAMYWYRQDPGQGLRLIYYSQIVNDFQKGDIAEGYSVSREKKESFPLTVTSAQKNPTAFYLCASSISDTSTYEQYFGPGTRLTVT.

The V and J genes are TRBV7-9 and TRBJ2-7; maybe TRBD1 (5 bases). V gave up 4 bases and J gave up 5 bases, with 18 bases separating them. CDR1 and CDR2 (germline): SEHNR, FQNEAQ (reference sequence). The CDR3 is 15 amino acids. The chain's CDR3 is CASSSHHGKQDEQYF. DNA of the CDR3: TGTGCCAGCAGCTCACATCACGGAAAACAGGACGAGCAGTACTTC. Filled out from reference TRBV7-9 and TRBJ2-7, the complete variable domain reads DTGVSQNPRHKITKRGQNVTFRCDPISEHNRLYWYRQTLGQGPEFLTYFQNEAQLEKSRLLSDRFSAERPKGSFSTLEIQRTEQGDSAMYLCASSSHHGKQDEQYFGPGTRLTVT.

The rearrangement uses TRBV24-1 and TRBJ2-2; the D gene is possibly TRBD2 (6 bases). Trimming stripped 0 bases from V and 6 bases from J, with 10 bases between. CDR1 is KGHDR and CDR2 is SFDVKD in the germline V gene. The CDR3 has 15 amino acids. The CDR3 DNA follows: TGTGCCACCAGTGATTTGGTGGGAGGCTCCGGGGAGCTGTTTTTT. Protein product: CATSDLVGGSGELFF.

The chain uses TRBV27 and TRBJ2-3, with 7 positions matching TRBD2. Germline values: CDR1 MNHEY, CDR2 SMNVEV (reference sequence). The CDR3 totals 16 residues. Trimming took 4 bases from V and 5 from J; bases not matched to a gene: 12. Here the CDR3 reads CASSSYSDRGRDTQYF. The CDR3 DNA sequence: TGTGCCAGCAGTTCCTACTCGGACCGCGGGAGAGATACGCAGTATTTT.

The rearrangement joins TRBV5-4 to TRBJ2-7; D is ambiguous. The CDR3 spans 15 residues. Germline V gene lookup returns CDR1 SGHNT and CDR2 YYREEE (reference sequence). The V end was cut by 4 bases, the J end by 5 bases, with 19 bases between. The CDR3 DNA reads TGTGCCAGCAGCGCCGGGTTTCAAAGTCCCGACGAGCAGTACTTC. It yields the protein CASSAGFQSPDEQYF.

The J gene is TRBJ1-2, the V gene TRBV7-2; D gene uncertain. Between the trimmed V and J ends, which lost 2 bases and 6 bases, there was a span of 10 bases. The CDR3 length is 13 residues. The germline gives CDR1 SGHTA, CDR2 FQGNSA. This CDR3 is CASSLRTGDGYTF. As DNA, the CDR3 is TGTGCCAGCAGCTTAAGGACCGGGGATGGCTACACCTTC.

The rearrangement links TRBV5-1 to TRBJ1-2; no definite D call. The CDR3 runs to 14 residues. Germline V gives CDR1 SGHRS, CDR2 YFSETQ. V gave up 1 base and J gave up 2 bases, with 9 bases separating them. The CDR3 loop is CASSLNTANYGYTF. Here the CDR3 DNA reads TGCGCCAGCAGCTTGAACACCGCAAACTATGGCTACACCTTC.